This is a list of T cell receptor beta chains from one sample in a study of CD8 T cells in Susac syndrome. TCRdb ran MiXCR on the immunoSEQ multiplex PCR reads and lists one entry per CDR3 protein. In the table there are approximately 190,000 distinct CDR3 sequences, around 95% of which are singletons. What was sequenced was CD4+ T cells from PBMCs. These receptor sequences come from a human donor with Susac syndrome. Both conserved end residues are part of each CDR3. The D gene is left open where the match is weak. Size tells how often a clone was seen (once, few, many) or the class of an expanded clone, and some rows leave it out.

V	D	size	J	DNA	CDR3
TRBV5-1	TRBD2	-	TRBJ2-1	TGCGCCAGCAGCTTTAGCGGGGGGGCCTACAATGAGCAGTTCTTC	CASSFSGGAYNEQFF
TRBV30	-	-	TRBJ2-6	TGTGCCTGGATGCGGTACTCTGGGGCCAACGTCCTGACTTTC	CAWMRYSGANVLTF
TRBV5-6	-	-	TRBJ2-2	TGTGCCAGCAGCTGGGGGGACACCGGGGAGCTGTTTTTT	CASSWGDTGELFF
TRBV30	-	-	TRBJ1-2	TGTGCCTGGTACAGACAGTATGGCTACACCTTC	CAWYRQYGYTF
TRBV5-4	TRBD1	-	TRBJ2-1	TGTGCCAGCAGCTCCAAAAGACAGGGTTCCTACAATGAGCAGTTCTTC	CASSSKRQGSYNEQFF
TRBV29-1	TRBD2	-	TRBJ2-5	TGCAGCGTTGCGAGCGGGGGGTTCCAAGAGACCCAGTACTTC	CSVASGGFQETQYF
TRBV9	TRBD1	-	TRBJ2-6	TGTGCCAGCACTAGGGACAGCAACAACGTCCTGACTTTC	CASTRDSNNVLTF
TRBV7-6	TRBD2	-	TRBJ2-1	TGTGCCAGCAGCTCAGGGACTAGCGCGGTTCTTATCAATGAGCAGTTCTTC	CASSSGTSAVLINEQFF
TRBV4-3	-	-	TRBJ2-1	TGCGCCAGCAGCCAAGAACGGCTTTTTGGGTTATACAATGAGCAGTTCTTC	CASSQERLFGLYNEQFF
TRBV29-1	TRBD2	-	TRBJ2-5	TGCAGCGTCCTTACTAGCGTAGAGACCCAGTACTTC	CSVLTSVETQYF
TRBV13	-	-	TRBJ2-5	TGTGCCAGCAGCTTACCGGGACCCTCGGCCCAGTACTTC	CASSLPGPSAQYF
TRBV9	-	once	TRBJ1-3	TGTGCCAGCAGCCAGGACAGCTCTGGAAACACCATATATTTT	CASSQDSSGNTIYF
TRBV6-1	-	-	TRBJ2-6	TGTGCCAGCTCCCGGTCAGCCTTGACATCTGGGGCCAACGTCCTGACTTTC	CASSRSALTSGANVLTF
TRBV29-1	TRBD2	-	TRBJ2-5	TGCAGCGTCCGTGCCGGGGGGGCCGGGAAGACCCAGTACTTC	CSVRAGGAGKTQYF
TRBV5-1	-	-	TRBJ1-6	TGCGCCAGCAGCTTGGATCAGGGGATGAATTCACCCCTCCACTTT	CASSLDQGMNSPLHF
TRBV14	-	-	TRBJ1-5	TGTGCCAGCAGCCGCACGGGGATCGGGCAGCCCCAGCATTTT	CASSRTGIGQPQHF
TRBV5-6	TRBD1	-	TRBJ1-2	TGTGCCAGCAGCTTTTCCCCACAGGGGAGATATGGCTACACCTTC	CASSFSPQGRYGYTF
TRBV12-3/TRBV12-4	-	-	TRBJ1-1	TGTGCCAGCAGTTTCCGGGGCCCGATGAACACTGAAGCTTTCTTT	CASSFRGPMNTEAFF